The clone carrying this TCR beta chain was seen just once. The data were obtained in a study of T cell changes during pregnancy in multiple sclerosis. Germline CDR1 and CDR2: MNHEY and SVGAGI. CDR3 length equals 14 residues. Trimming removed 6 bases at V and 0 bases at J, with 12 bases between. Method: immunoSEQ multiplex PCR; TCRdb's copy keeps in-frame clones and lacks some. The sample yields more than 50,000 clones, 91% seen once. V and J are TRBV6-5 and TRBJ2-7; possibly TRBD2 for D (6 bases). This receptor was identified in a female donor with multiple sclerosis, enrolled in a pregnancy study. Material: peripheral blood, obtained before pregnancy. In DNA form, the CDR3 reads TGTGCCAGCAGCCGGCTGGGGGGCTCCTACGAGCAGTACTTC. Translated: CASSRLGGSYEQYF.